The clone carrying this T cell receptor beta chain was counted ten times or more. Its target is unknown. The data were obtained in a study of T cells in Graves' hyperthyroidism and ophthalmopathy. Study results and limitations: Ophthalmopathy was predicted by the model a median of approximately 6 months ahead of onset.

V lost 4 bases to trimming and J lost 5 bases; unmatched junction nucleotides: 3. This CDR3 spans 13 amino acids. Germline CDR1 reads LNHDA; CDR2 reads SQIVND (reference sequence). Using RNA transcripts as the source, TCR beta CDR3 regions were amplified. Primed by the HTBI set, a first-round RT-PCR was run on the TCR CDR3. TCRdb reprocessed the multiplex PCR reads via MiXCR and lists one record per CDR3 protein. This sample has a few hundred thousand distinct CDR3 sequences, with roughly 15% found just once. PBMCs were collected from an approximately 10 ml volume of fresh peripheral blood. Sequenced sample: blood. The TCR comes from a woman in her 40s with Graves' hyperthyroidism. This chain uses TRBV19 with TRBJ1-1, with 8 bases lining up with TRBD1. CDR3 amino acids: CASSKTGDTEAFF. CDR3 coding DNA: TGTGCCAGTAGTAAGACAGGGGATACTGAAGCTTTCTTT.